The rows below give T cell receptor beta chains drawn from one sample of a study of CD8 T cells in Susac syndrome. One entry per CDR3 protein, called by TCRdb with MiXCR from the immunoSEQ multiplex PCR reads. The sample has 150,000 to 200,000 distinct CDR3 sequences, around 94% seen once. Material for sequencing was CD4+ T cells from PBMCs. These receptors all come from a human donor in good health. The CDR3 runs from the conserved cysteine through the conserved F or W. A D gene is named only where the DNA matches it firmly. Clone size, where shown, is once, few, many, or a class for clones that have expanded.

clone_size d_call j_call v_call cdr3_aa cdr3_nt
NA NA TRBJ1-2 TRBV29-1 CSALSRGEGTNYGYTF TGCAGCGCTCTATCCAGGGGAGAGGGCACTAACTATGGCTACACCTTC
NA TRBD1 TRBJ2-1 TRBV9 CASSVGIMGTGGYNEQFF TGTGCCAGCAGCGTAGGTATTATGGGGACAGGGGGTTACAATGAGCAGTTCTTC
NA TRBD2 TRBJ2-2 TRBV9 CASSLAGGKAGELFF TGTGCCAGCAGTCTAGCGGGGGGCAAAGCCGGGGAGCTGTTTTTT
NA TRBD1 TRBJ1-2 TRBV7-2 CASSSGQNSYTF TGTGCCAGCAGCTCGGGACAGAACAGCTACACCTTC
NA TRBD1 TRBJ1-3 TRBV9 CASSTRTGDNTIYF TGTGCCAGCAGCACCCGGACAGGGGACAACACCATATATTTT
NA TRBD1 TRBJ2-7 TRBV29-1 CSVSETGWNEQYF TGCAGCGTTTCCGAGACAGGGTGGAACGAGCAGTACTTC
NA NA TRBJ2-1 TRBV15 CATSRATEYNEQFF TGTGCCACCAGCAGAGCCACAGAATACAATGAGCAGTTCTTC
NA NA TRBJ2-6 TRBV6-2/TRBV6-3 CASELAGANVLTF TGTGCCAGCGAGTTGGCTGGGGCCAACGTCCTGACTTTC
NA NA TRBJ2-3 TRBV4-3 CASSQGRRALADTQYF TGCGCCAGCAGCCAAGGAAGGAGGGCCTTAGCAGATACGCAGTATTTT
once TRBD2 TRBJ2-1 TRBV30 CAWSSFARGGNEQFF TGTGCCTGGAGTTCCTTCGCGCGGGGGGGGAACGAGCAGTTCTTC
NA NA TRBJ2-1 TRBV4-2 CASSGPGMNEQFF TGTGCCAGCAGCGGCCCGGGAATGAATGAGCAGTTCTTC
NA TRBD1 TRBJ1-5 TRBV30 CAWRVSGQGNQPQHF TGTGCCTGGAGGGTATCCGGACAGGGCAATCAGCCCCAGCATTTT
NA NA TRBJ1-5 TRBV9 CASSPQGQNQPQHF TGTGCCAGCAGCCCCCAAGGACAGAACCAGCCCCAGCATTTT
NA NA TRBJ2-1 TRBV10-3 CAISVDDEQFF TGTGCCATCAGCGTAGACGATGAGCAGTTCTTC
NA NA TRBJ1-6 TRBV9 CASRADGSSYNSPLHF TGTGCCAGCAGGGCGGACGGGAGCTCCTATAATTCACCCCTCCACTTT
NA NA TRBJ2-1 TRBV7-2 CASSLVWRGRDEQFF TGTGCCAGCAGCTTAGTGTGGCGGGGTCGCGATGAGCAGTTCTTC
NA NA TRBJ1-4 TRBV7-9 CASSLRGKNEKLFF TGTGCCAGCAGCTTGAGGGGCAAAAATGAAAAACTGTTTTTT
NA NA TRBJ1-5 TRBV3-1 CASSQTTTGRGKPQHF TGTGCCAGCAGCCAAACTACGACAGGCCGTGGGAAGCCCCAGCATTTT
once TRBD2 TRBJ2-1 TRBV9 CASSLSGGAVYNEQFF TGTGCCAGCAGCCTCTCCGGGGGGGCGGTTTACAATGAGCAGTTCTTC
NA TRBD1 TRBJ1-1 TRBV29-1 CSVDRTGNTEAFF TGCAGCGTTGACAGGACAGGGAACACTGAAGCTTTCTTT
once NA TRBJ2-3 TRBV4-1 CASSRGATTTDTQYF TGCGCCAGCAGCCGCGGAGCCACAACCACAGATACGCAGTATTTT
once NA TRBJ2-7 TRBV20-1 CSAIPGSYEQYF TGCAGTGCTATTCCAGGGTCCTACGAGCAGTACTTC
once NA TRBJ2-7 TRBV23-1 CASSQSGQTYEQYF TGCGCCAGCAGTCAATCTGGGCAGACCTACGAGCAGTACTTC
NA NA TRBJ1-1 TRBV25-1 CASRETGWGTEAFF TGTGCCAGCAGAGAAACAGGGTGGGGCACTGAAGCTTTCTTT
NA TRBD2 TRBJ2-1 TRBV4-3 CASSERGSYNEQFF TGCGCCAGCAGCGAGCGGGGGAGCTACAATGAGCAGTTCTTC
NA NA TRBJ2-5 TRBV12-3/TRBV12-4 CASSLYRKETQYF TGTGCCAGCAGTTTATACAGAAAAGAGACCCAGTACTTC
NA NA TRBJ1-6 TRBV27 CASSLLARGPSPLHF TGTGCCAGCAGTTTATTAGCCCGGGGGCCTTCACCCCTCCACTTT
NA NA TRBJ1-1 TRBV6-6 CASSHQGNTEAFF TGTGCCAGCAGCCATCAGGGGAACACTGAAGCTTTCTTT
NA NA TRBJ1-3 TRBV9 CASSVVPGAPGNTIYF TGTGCCAGCAGCGTAGTGCCAGGGGCTCCTGGAAACACCATATATTTT
NA TRBD2 TRBJ2-7 TRBV20-1 CSAPPSGAYEQYF TGCAGTGCTCCCCCTAGCGGGGCCTACGAGCAGTACTTC
NA NA TRBJ2-1 TRBV29-1 CSVGTVNEQFF TGCAGCGTTGGGACGGTCAATGAGCAGTTCTTC
NA TRBD2 TRBJ2-1 TRBV20-1 CSAKRAMGGGAFYNEQFF TGCAGTGCTAAGCGGGCTATGGGCGGGGGGGCCTTCTACAATGAGCAGTTCTTC
once NA TRBJ2-1 TRBV29-1 CSVEDSGWAGDNEQFF TGCAGCGTTGAAGATTCCGGGTGGGCGGGTGACAATGAGCAGTTCTTC
NA TRBD1 TRBJ1-5 TRBV7-2 CASSLTGVNSQPQHF TGTGCCAGCAGCTTGACAGGGGTGAACAGTCAGCCCCAGCATTTT
NA NA TRBJ2-3 TRBV4-2 CASSQGPGSTDTQYF TGTGCCAGCAGCCAAGGCCCGGGATCCACAGATACGCAGTATTTT
NA NA TRBJ2-3 TRBV3-1 CASSTDPGTDTQYF TGTGCCAGCAGCACCGATCCGGGGACAGATACGCAGTATTTT
NA NA TRBJ1-4 TRBV2 CASNSPGNEKLFF TGTGCCAGCAACTCTCCGGGGAATGAAAAACTGTTTTTT
once NA TRBJ2-1 TRBV6-5 CASSSYRVSSYNEQFF TGTGCCAGCAGTTCCTACAGGGTGAGCTCCTACAATGAGCAGTTCTTC
NA NA TRBJ2-7 TRBV20-1 CSASYEQYF TGCAGCGCCTCCTACGAGCAGTACTTC
NA NA TRBJ2-1 TRBV20-1 CSANKDLYNEQFF TGCAGTGCTAACAAGGACCTCTACAATGAGCAGTTCTTC
NA NA TRBJ1-4 TRBV25-1 CASSAAGSDEKLFF TGTGCCAGCAGCGCCGCCGGTTCGGATGAAAAACTGTTTTTT
NA TRBD2 TRBJ2-5 TRBV5-4 CASSLGRGSQETQYF TGTGCCAGCAGCTTGGGGCGGGGGAGCCAAGAGACCCAGTACTTC
NA TRBD2 TRBJ2-5 TRBV12-5 CASGPRTSTQYF TGTGCTAGTGGCCCAAGGACTAGTACCCAGTACTTC
once NA TRBJ1-1 TRBV20-1 CSARGLGTEAFF TGCAGTGCTAGAGGCCTTGGCACTGAAGCTTTCTTT